This T cell receptor (beta chain) comes out of a study of T cell responses to AZD1222 COVID-19 vaccine. About the research overall: Samples with a second dose at about 4 or about 12 weeks were pooled together. General study findings and limits: Every sample of the repertoires postdated the peak T cell response. Donors skewed white British and female; clonal diversity was possibly underestimated.

On this clone itself: Its matching antigen is unknown.

Trimming stripped 4 bases from V and 0 bases from J, with 10 bases between. The CDR3 is 15 amino acids. Looked up from germline, CDR1 is LGHDT and CDR2 is YNNKEL (reference sequence). Repertoires were generated with immunoSEQ multiplex PCR, while TCRdb's copy carries only in-frame clones and drops some. The table shows 150,000 to 180,000 clones, with about 88% occurring only once. This chain uses TRBV3-1 (or the pseudogene TRBV3-2) with TRBJ2-1, with D perhaps assigned TRBD1 or TRBD2 (5 bases each). This TCR came from an adult in good health. The sample here was peripheral blood, taken on day 0 of AZD1222 vaccination. The CDR3 region is CASSRGSNSYNEQFF. CDR3 DNA sequence: TGTGCCAGCAGCCGGGGGAGCAACTCCTACAATGAGCAGTTCTTC.